This T cell receptor beta chain was identified during a study of blood T cell repertoires in COVID-19. Some clones are missing from TCRdb's copy, which holds only in-frame ones; the method was immunoSEQ multiplex PCR. The table shows about 5,900 clones, with 80% to 90% occurring only once. The sample was peripheral blood. The sequence was obtained from a human donor in a cohort sampled during active COVID-19.

The chain's CDR3 is CASSVAGGPYNEQFF. The CDR3 coding sequence is TGTGCCAGCAGCGTAGCGGGGGGCCCCTACAATGAGCAGTTCTTC. The chain recombines TRBV9 with TRBJ2-1; D perhaps matches TRBD2 (7 bases). In germline, CDR1 is SGDLS, CDR2 YYNGEE. Trimming cost V 0 bases and J 2 bases, with 9 bases left between them. The CDR3 has 15 residues.